The 20 T cell receptor beta chains given below trace back to one sample, sequenced in a study of T cells in Graves' hyperthyroidism and ophthalmopathy. What was amplified from RNA transcripts were TCR beta CDR3 regions. The HTBI primer set served for first-round RT-PCR of the TCR CDR3. TCRdb recomputed calls from the multiplex PCR reads with MiXCR, one row per CDR3 protein. There are 160,000 or so distinct CDR3 sequences in the sample; about 9.4% occur only once, and roughly a fifth lies in the top ten. Sample: blood. The receptor source for this set is a woman aged 18-29 years with Graves' hyperthyroidism that later progressed to Graves' ophthalmopathy.

Turning to this clonotype: With a much larger clone just one base away, this may be a read error. The J gene is TRBJ2-2, the V gene TRBV7-3, with 7 bases matching TRBD2. CDR1 and CDR2 (germline): SGHTA, FQGTGA. With 1 base clipped from V and 9 bases from J, the junction kept 5 bases outside the gene matches. The CDR3 is 14 amino acids. The CDR3: CASSLSGRSRELFF. CDR3 nucleotide sequence: TGTGCCAGCAGCTTAAGCGGGAGATCCCGGGAGCTGTTTTTT.

This clonotype occurred many times. The chain links TRBV2 to TRBJ1-5, with a weak D call TRBD1 (5 bases). The V and J ends lost 5 bases and 4 bases respectively, with 12 bases between them. CDR3 size: 14 residues. Germline CDR1 and CDR2: SNHLY and FYNNEI. The CDR3: CASSLRDSNQPQHF. The CDR3 nucleotides are TGTGCCAGCAGTCTCCGGGACTCAAATCAGCCCCAGCATTTT.

This clonotype has at least ten counts. This chain uses TRBV5-8 with TRBJ1-6, with unresolved D. The V gene lost 0 bases and the J gene lost 8 bases, with 12 bases spanning the gap. In germline, CDR1 is SGHTS, CDR2 YDEGEE. This CDR3 has 15 amino acids. As DNA, the CDR3 is TGTGCCAGCAGCTTGGAGCTCAGGAGAGATTCACCCCTCCACTTT. Translating it yields CASSLELRRDSPLHF.

The gene calls are TRBV9 and TRBJ1-2, with D possibly TRBD1 on 6 matching bases. V was pared by 4 bases and J by 5 bases, with 21 bases between. Germline V CDR1 and CDR2: SGDLS, YYNGEE. The CDR3 contains 16 residues. CDR3 loop: CASSLRGGSLGYGYTF. CDR3 nucleotides: TGTGCCAGCAGCCTTAGAGGGGGGTCCCTTGGATATGGCTACACCTTC.

This clonotype was recorded at least ten times. The V and J genes are TRBV12-3 or TRBV12-4 and TRBJ2-3; TRBD2 aligns across 10 bases. The junction had 12 bases not matched to a gene; V was cut back by 6 bases and J by 6 bases. This CDR3 contains 16 residues. In DNA form, the CDR3 reads TGTGCCAGCAGCCCCTCTACGAGCGGGAGGGCCGATACGCAGTATTTT. It is translated as CASSPSTSGRADTQYF.

The V and J genes are TRBV29-1 and TRBJ2-2; TRBD1 might be the D (6 bases). Germline lookup yields CDR1 SQVTM and CDR2 ANQGSEA. V lost 1 base, J lost 5 bases, and 11 bases lay in between. The CDR3 covers 14 residues. This CDR3 is CSVEGHRVTGELFF. Here the CDR3 DNA reads TGCAGCGTTGAAGGCCACAGGGTGACCGGGGAGCTGTTTTTT.

This clonotype was seen more than once but under ten times. V gene TRBV6-1 combines with J gene TRBJ2-1; TRBD2 aligns across 8 bases. Germline trimming cut 5 bases from V and 0 bases from J; bases unmatched to any gene: 6. The germline gives CDR1 MNHNS, CDR2 SASEGT. This CDR3 is built from 16 residues. In nucleotides, the CDR3 is TGTGCCAGCAGTCGTCTAGCGGGCTCCTCCTACAATGAGCAGTTCTTC. Translated: CASSRLAGSSYNEQFF.

There are many counts of this clonotype. The CDR3 loop is CASSLLGLAGGGGEQFF. CDR3 DNA: TGTGCCAGCAGTTTGCTGGGACTAGCGGGGGGGGGAGGTGAGCAGTTCTTC. The rearrangement joins TRBV12-3 or TRBV12-4 to TRBJ2-1; 16 positions match TRBD2. Trimming removed 3 bases from V and 9 bases from J; junction bases left unmatched: 8. The CDR3 loop spans 17 amino acids.

As concerns this clonotype: With a much larger clone just one base away, this may be a read error. The chain joins TRBV29-1 to TRBJ1-2; a possible D gene is TRBD1 (6 bases). Germline CDR1 is SQVTM and CDR2 is ANQGSEA. This CDR3 region has 14 residues. In nucleotides, the CDR3 is TGCAGCGGGCTAACAGGGACGGATTACTATGGCCACACCTTC. Translated: CSGLTGTDYYGHTF.

This clonotype was detected ten times or more. V gene TRBV5-1 combines with J gene TRBJ1-6, with D unresolved. CDR1 and CDR2 (germline): SGHRS, YFSETQ. The germline V and J ends were trimmed by 1 base and 10 bases, with 9 bases remaining between them. This CDR3 spans 13 amino acids. As DNA, the CDR3 is TGCGCCAGCAGCTTGAAGGCAGAGTCACCCCTCCACTTT. Its translation is CASSLKAESPLHF.

The chain couples TRBV10-2 to TRBJ1-2; D is unclear. There are 16 residues in the CDR3. Trimming left V 2 bases short and J 1 base short, with 14 bases between. CDR1 and CDR2 (germline): WSHSY, SAAADI. The CDR3 reads CASSEVWTSRNYGYTF. CDR3 coding DNA: TGCGCCAGCAGTGAGGTGTGGACCTCTCGTAACTATGGCTACACCTTC.

This clonotype came up a few times. The rearrangement uses TRBV5-4 and TRBJ1-1, with a weak D call TRBD1 (6 bases). With 4 bases removed from V and 4 bases from J, the gap between germline ends came to 14 bases. The germline CDR1 and CDR2 sequences are SGHNT and YYREEE (reference sequence). This CDR3 contains 14 residues. The CDR3 sequence: CASSDTRGGTEAFF. CDR3 sequence (DNA): TGTGCCAGCAGCGATACCAGGGGCGGCACTGAAGCTTTCTTT.

This clonotype was picked up many times. The chain links TRBV19 to TRBJ1-2; 7 bases map to TRBD1. The ends lost 5 bases at V and 0 bases at J; junction bases unmatched: 12. This CDR3 contains 17 residues. The germline V gene encodes CDR1 LNHDA and CDR2 SQIVND (reference sequence). The CDR3 nucleotides read TGTGCCAGTAGTTTACGTCAGGGGGGCCTAGCTAACTATGGCTACACCTTC. Amino acid sequence: CASSLRQGGLANYGYTF. Looking up the rest from reference TRBV19 and TRBJ1-2 gives the full variable domain: DGGITQSPKYLFRKEGQNVTLSCEQNLNHDAMYWYRQDPGQGLRLIYYSQIVNDFQKGDIAEGYSVSREKKESFPLTVTSAQKNPTAFYLCASSLRQGGLANYGYTFGSGTRLTVV.

Ten or more counts support this clonotype. CDR3 amino acids: CSAPRIGYNEQFF. CDR3 sequence (DNA): TGCAGTGCCCCGAGGATCGGCTACAATGAGCAGTTCTTC. The V call is TRBV20-1, the J call TRBJ2-1; D gene ambiguous. The ends were cut back, 6 bases at V and 3 bases at J, with 12 bases in the middle. This CDR3 spans 13 amino acids. Germline CDR1 DFQATT, CDR2 SNEGSKA (reference sequence).

The V and J genes are TRBV6-1 and TRBJ1-1; D unclear. V lost 1 base, J lost 0 bases, and 9 bases lay in between. The germline gives CDR1 MNHNS, CDR2 SASEGT. CDR3 length: 15 residues. The CDR3 DNA follows: TGTGCCAGCAGTGAAGAAGACCTTTTGAACACTGAAGCTTTCTTT. Protein product: CASSEEDLLNTEAFF.

This clonotype was detected many times. The DNA of the CDR3 is TGTGCCTGGGGTAGTCCGGATGGGGGACTGAACACTGAAGCTTTCTTT. Amino acids: CAWGSPDGGLNTEAFF. This chain connects TRBV30 to TRBJ1-1; D is perhaps TRBD1 (5 bases). V lost 5 bases and J lost 0, with 19 bases in between. CDR1 and CDR2 from the germline V gene are GTSNPN and SVGIG (reference sequence). The length of the CDR3 is 16 residues.

This clonotype has a count of ten or more. The J gene is TRBJ1-4, the V gene TRBV18; unclear D gene. The V end lost 6 bases, the J end lost 7 bases, and 9 bases lay between the germline ends. The germline V gene has CDR1 KGHSH and CDR2 LQKENI. The CDR3 contains 12 residues. The CDR3 DNA sequence: TGTGCCAGCTCCCATTTTCCTGAAAAACTGTTTTTT. This gives the protein CASSHFPEKLFF.

This clonotype has ten or more counts. The chain employs TRBV30 and TRBJ2-5; the D call may be TRBD1 or TRBD2 (5 bases each). V lost 6 bases and J 5 bases, leaving 13 bases between the germline ends. In germline, CDR1 is GTSNPN, CDR2 SVGIG (reference sequence). This CDR3 region has 12 residues. The CDR3 sequence: CACLRGGETQYF. The CDR3 DNA reads as TGTGCCTGCCTTCGGGGCGGGGAGACCCAGTACTTC. Together with reference TRBV30 and TRBJ2-5, the CDR3 gives the full variable domain: SQTIHQWPATLVQPVGSPLSLECTVEGTSNPNLYWYRQAAGRGLQLLFYSVGIGQISSEVPQNLSASRPQDRQFILSSKKLLLSDSGFYLCACLRGGETQYFGPGTRLLVL.

At least ten counts were recorded for this clonotype. V usage is TRBV28 and J usage is TRBJ1-1; D is uncertain. The CDR3 has 13 amino acids. Germline-derived CDR1 and CDR2 are MDHEN and SYDVKM. Deletions cut 6 bases from V and 3 bases from J, with 11 bases between. The CDR3 nucleotides are TGTGCCAGCAGCCCACCCGGGGACACTGAAGCTTTCTTT. Translation: CASSPPGDTEAFF.

This clonotype has a count of ten or more. Here the CDR3 DNA reads TGTGCCAGCAGCGTAGGGGTTGGGTTGGGCACTGAAGCTTTCTTT. It yields the protein CASSVGVGLGTEAFF. The chain combines TRBV9 with TRBJ1-1; D uncertain. The germline V and J ends were trimmed by 0 bases and 4 bases, with 13 bases remaining between them. This CDR3 contains 15 residues. The germline V gene has CDR1 SGDLS and CDR2 YYNGEE.